In its sample, the clone carrying this TCR beta chain was seen a few times. Time point in this sample: pretreatment peripheral blood. This sample was included in a study of PD-L1 blockade in urothelial cancer. In the study overall: Twenty-five of 29 patients were men who had bladder-origin urothelial cancer. A median of approximately 150,000 T cells was found in the blood samples.

Synthetic analogs of TCR templates were spiked into every PCR. This table comes from immunoSEQ multiplex PCR, and its TCRdb copy is limited to in-frame clones, with some not included. The data hold some 40,000 clones, with about 88% observed a single time. The CDR3 is 14 residues long. The V and J ends lost 3 bases and 3 bases respectively, with 12 bases between them. Germline V CDR1 and CDR2: SGDLS, YYNGEE. This TCR derives from a donor at least 40 years old with urothelial cancer. The material was PBMCs, obtained around atezolizumab (anti-PD-L1) treatment. The chain recombines TRBV9 with TRBJ1-2, with D possibly TRBD1 on 6 matching bases. The CDR3 sequence is CASSASGQYYGYTF. The CDR3 DNA reads as TGTGCCAGCAGCGCCTCAGGACAGTACTATGGCTACACCTTC.